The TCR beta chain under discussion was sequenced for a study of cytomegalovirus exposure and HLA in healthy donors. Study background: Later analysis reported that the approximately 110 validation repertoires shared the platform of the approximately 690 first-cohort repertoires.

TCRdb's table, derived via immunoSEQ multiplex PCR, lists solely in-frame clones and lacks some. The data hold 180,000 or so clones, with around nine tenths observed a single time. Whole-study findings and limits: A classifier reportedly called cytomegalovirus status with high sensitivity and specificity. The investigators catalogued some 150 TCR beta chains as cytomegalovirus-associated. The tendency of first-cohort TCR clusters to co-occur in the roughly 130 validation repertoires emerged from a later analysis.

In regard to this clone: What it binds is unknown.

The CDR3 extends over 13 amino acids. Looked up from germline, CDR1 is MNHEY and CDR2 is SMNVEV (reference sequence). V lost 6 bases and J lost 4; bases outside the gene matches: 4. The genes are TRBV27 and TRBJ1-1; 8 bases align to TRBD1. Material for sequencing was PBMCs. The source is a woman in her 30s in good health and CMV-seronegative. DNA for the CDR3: TGTGCCAGCAGATCCGGGACAGGCACTGAAGCTTTCTTT. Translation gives CASRSGTGTEAFF.